The 21 T cell receptor beta chains in this list originate from one sample, sequenced in a study of identical twins (TCRdb year 2016). Library construction relied on 5' RACE. Sequencing was performed on an Illumina HiSeq 2000. Starting from the raw public reads, TCRdb applied fastp trimming at Q25, assembled clones with MiXCR and retained in-frame beta chains. Duplicate CDR3 protein sequences are folded into a single record with the most common DNA and genes. The sample contains 350,000 or so distinct CDR3 sequences, around an eighth of them found a single time. The top ten clones comprise roughly 7% of the sample. Separately, the same data were catalogued under a study of yellow fever vaccine responses in identical twins.

Sequenced sample: CD8+ T cells sorted from blood. The source of these receptors is a woman under 30 in good health.

This clonotype was seen ten or more times. This chain connects TRBV7-9 to TRBJ2-7; no clear D. Germline lookup yields CDR1 SEHNR and CDR2 FQNEAQ (reference sequence). The length of the CDR3 is 12 residues. V lost 1 base to trimming and J lost 5 bases, with 6 bases between them. CDR3 nucleotides: TGTGCCAGCAGCTTAGGATTCGACGAGCAGTACTTC. As protein: CASSLGFDEQYF. Filled out from reference TRBV7-9 and TRBJ2-7, the complete variable domain reads DTGVSQNPRHKITKRGQNVTFRCDPISEHNRLYWYRQTLGQGPEFLTYFQNEAQLEKSRLLSDRFSAERPKGSFSTLEIQRTEQGDSAMYLCASSLGFDEQYFGPGTRLTVT.

The chain employs TRBV7-2 and TRBJ2-5, with D tentatively TRBD1 (5 bases). CDR3 length equals 16 residues. With 4 bases removed from V and 5 bases from J, the gap between germline ends came to 20 bases. Germline V gene data show CDR1 as SGHTA and CDR2 as FQGNSA. This chain's CDR3 is CASSSRALPLFETQYF. The CDR3 nucleotides read TGTGCCAGCAGCTCCAGGGCCCTGCCGTTGTTTGAGACCCAGTACTTC.

The genes are TRBV20-1 and TRBJ2-5; weak D call: TRBD2 (6 bases). CDR1 and CDR2 from the germline V gene are DFQATT and SNEGSKA (reference sequence). CDR3 length equals 15 residues. V dropped 1 base and J dropped 5 bases, with 17 bases sitting between them. The CDR3: CSARVSGGERETQYF. The DNA for the CDR3 is TGCAGTGCTAGAGTCAGCGGAGGGGAAAGGGAGACCCAGTACTTC.

This chain links TRBV7-9 with TRBJ2-5; D remains unclear. This CDR3 is 16 amino acids long. Germline-derived CDR1 and CDR2 are SEHNR and FQNEAQ (reference sequence). Trimming removed 1 base at V and 0 bases at J, with 12 bases between. DNA for the CDR3: TGTGCCAGCAGCTTAGTAGGTACCGGGCACCAAGAGACCCAGTACTTC. Translating it yields CASSLVGTGHQETQYF.

This clonotype has a count of ten or more. The chain is built from TRBV29-1 and TRBJ1-1; D is uncertain. The CDR3 has 13 amino acids. Trimming shortened V by 3 bases and J by 0 bases, and 8 bases separated the two germline ends. Germline V CDR1 and CDR2: SQVTM, ANQGSEA. CDR3 sequence (DNA): TGCAGCGTTGATACTTGGGTGAACACTGAAGCTTTCTTT. It codes for CSVDTWVNTEAFF.

CDR3 DNA: TGTGCCAGCAGCTTCCGGGCCCGGGGCCCCAGTACGCAGTATTTT. It specifies CASSFRARGPSTQYF. The rearrangement joins TRBV13 to TRBJ2-3, with D tentatively TRBD1 or TRBD2 (5 bases each). CDR1 PRHDT and CDR2 FYEKMQ come from the germline V gene (reference sequence). CDR3 length: 15 amino acids. Trimming left V 3 bases short and J 8 bases short, with 18 bases between. The full variable domain, in which reference TRBV13 and TRBJ2-3 provide the parts outside the CDR3, is AAGVIQSPRHLIKEKRETATLKCYPIPRHDTVYWYQQGPGQDPQFLISFYEKMQSDKGSIPDRFSAQQFSDYHSELNMSSLELGDSALYFCASSFRARGPSTQYFGPGTRLTVL.

The rearrangement joins TRBV7-6 to TRBJ2-2; D unresolved. The V gene lost 2 bases and the J gene lost 1 base, with 14 bases spanning the gap. Per germline, CDR1 SGHVS and CDR2 FNYEAQ. The CDR3 spans 17 residues. Here the CDR3 DNA reads TGTGCCAGCAGCTTACGGGCTCGGCAGAAGAACACCGGGGAGCTGTTTTTT. Its protein is CASSLRARQKNTGELFF.

This CDR3 is CASRLAIQGIGSWGLYEQYV. The CDR3 DNA reads TGTGCCAGCAGGCTAGCAATACAGGGAATCGGATCTTGGGGACTATACGAGCAGTACGTC. V gene TRBV2 combines with J gene TRBJ2-7, with TRBD2 as a possible D gene (7 bases). The CDR3 consists of 20 residues. V lost 6 bases and J 4 bases, leaving 34 bases between the germline ends. Looked up from germline, CDR1 is SNHLY and CDR2 is FYNNEI.

V and J are TRBV28 and TRBJ2-3; D unresolved. This CDR3 is built from 11 residues. Looked up from germline, CDR1 is MDHEN and CDR2 is SYDVKM. Trimming took 0 bases from V and 7 from J, leaving 2 bases between them. The CDR3 sequence: CASSLWNTQYF. The CDR3, as DNA: TGTGCCAGCAGTTTATGGAATACGCAGTATTTT.

This clonotype was seen a handful of times. V and J are TRBV6-5 and TRBJ2-1, with 8 bases lining up with TRBD1. In germline, CDR1 is MNHEY, CDR2 SVGAGI. The CDR3 loop spans 16 amino acids. The ends lost 0 bases at V and 0 bases at J; junction bases unmatched: 1. CDR3 coding DNA: TGTGCCAGCAGTTACTCGACAGGGGCCTCCTACAATGAGCAGTTCTTC. Encoded protein: CASSYSTGASYNEQFF.

This clonotype has only a few counts. The V gene is TRBV20-1, the J gene TRBJ1-1; weak D call: TRBD1 (5 bases). Trimming left V 7 bases short and J 5 bases short, with 17 bases between. Germline CDR1 reads DFQATT; CDR2 reads SNEGSKA (reference sequence). The CDR3 extends over 13 amino acids. CDR3 loop: CSVANLRGTEAFF. CDR3 coding DNA: TGCAGTGTCGCAAACCTTAGGGGTACTGAAGCTTTCTTT.

J is TRBJ2-7 and V is TRBV27; a possible D gene is TRBD2 (5 bases). V was clipped by 3 bases and J by 2 bases, with 8 bases between them. The CDR3 sequence is 13 residues long. Germline assignment: CDR1 MNHEY and CDR2 SMNVEV (reference sequence). The CDR3 DNA sequence: TGTGCCAGCAGTTTCGGGGTTACCTACGAGCAGTACTTC. Translation gives CASSFGVTYEQYF.

The CDR3: CASSSGHQTHSGANVLTF. The DNA for the CDR3 is TGCGCCAGCAGCTCTGGACATCAAACCCACTCTGGGGCCAACGTCCTGACTTTC. The chain couples TRBV5-1 to TRBJ2-6; TRBD1 is a possible D gene (5 bases). V was clipped by 3 bases and J by 0 bases, with 16 bases between them. CDR3 length: 18 residues. Germline V lookup: CDR1 SGHRS, CDR2 YFSETQ.

The genes are TRBV7-7 and TRBJ2-5, with 10 bases matching TRBD2. Germline values: CDR1 SSHAT, CDR2 FNYEAQ (reference sequence). This CDR3 comprises 15 residues. Trimming removed 4 bases from V and 3 bases from J; junction bases left unmatched: 5. The CDR3 sequence is CASSSGLAVKETQYF. The DNA for the CDR3 is TGTGCCAGCAGCTCCGGACTAGCGGTAAAAGAGACCCAGTACTTC.

This clonotype was seen ten or more times. V is TRBV5-1 and J is TRBJ2-1, with 10 bases fitting TRBD1. There are 16 residues in the CDR3. CDR1 is SGHRS and CDR2 is YFSETQ in the germline V gene. Germline trimming cut 4 bases from V and 10 bases from J; bases unmatched to any gene: 14. CDR3 nucleotide sequence: TGCGCCAGCAGCCCGAGGACAGGGGGGTTTTGGGGAGAGCAGTTCTTC. It translates to CASSPRTGGFWGEQFF. The full variable domain, in which reference TRBV5-1 and TRBJ2-1 provide the parts outside the CDR3, is KAGVTQTPRYLIKTRGQQVTLSCSPISGHRSVSWYQQTPGQGLQFLFEYFSETQRNKGNFPGRFSGRQFSNSRSEMNVSTLELGDSALYLCASSPRTGGFWGEQFFGPGTRLTVL.

This rearrangement joins TRBV18 to TRBJ2-7; 7 bases fit TRBD1. CDR3 length: 16 residues. The trim removed 6 bases at V and 2 bases at J, leaving 13 bases unmatched. Germline loops: CDR1 KGHSH, CDR2 LQKENI. CDR3 DNA sequence: TGTGCCAGCTCTCTAACCGACAGGGCGCCTCCCTACGAGCAGTACTTC. Its translation: CASSLTDRAPPYEQYF.

This clonotype was counted a few times. The V and J genes are TRBV29-1 and TRBJ2-1; D may be TRBD2 (6 bases). CDR3 size: 16 residues. Per germline, CDR1 SQVTM and CDR2 ANQGSEA. V lost 1 base and J 2 bases, leaving 15 bases between the germline ends. The CDR3 DNA sequence: TGCAGCGTTGAAGTAGAGATAGCGGCCCCCTACAATGAGCAGTTCTTC. Amino acid sequence: CSVEVEIAAPYNEQFF.

The chain carries TRBV7-8 and TRBJ2-3, with 9 bases matching TRBD2. V trimming: 3 bases; J trimming: 3 bases; junction bases outside the gene matches: 16. Germline V gives CDR1 SGHVS, CDR2 FQNEAQ. The CDR3 is 19 amino acids. CDR3 amino acids: CASSFSQPTSGRPTDTQYF. In DNA, the CDR3 is TGTGCCAGCAGCTTTTCCCAACCGACTAGCGGTAGGCCGACAGATACGCAGTATTTT. Supplemented by reference TRBV7-8 and TRBJ2-3, the full variable domain reads GAGVSQSPRYKVAKRGQDVALRCDPISGHVSLFWYQQALGQGPEFLTYFQNEAQLDKSGLPSDRFFAERPEGSVSTLKIQRTQQEDSAVYLCASSFSQPTSGRPTDTQYFGPGTRLTVL.

The genes are TRBV7-6 and TRBJ2-7; 8 positions agree with TRBD2. Unmatched junction bases numbered 12, after V lost 0 bases and J lost 2 bases. The V gene's germline CDR1 is SGHVS and CDR2 FNYEAQ. There are 18 residues in the CDR3. The CDR3 bases are TGTGCCAGCAGCTTAGCCCGCCAGCGGGAGTTTGAACCCTACGAGCAGTACTTC. Its protein is CASSLARQREFEPYEQYF.

V is TRBV5-4 and J is TRBJ1-6, with 7 nucleotides matching TRBD1. V dropped 0 bases and J dropped 16; count of bases not matched to a gene: 13. Germline V gene sequence: CDR1 SGHNT, CDR2 YYREEE (reference sequence). The CDR3 totals 15 residues. The CDR3 loop reads CASSLDGRGGIRLHF. DNA for the CDR3: TGTGCCAGCAGCTTGGATGGCAGGGGGGGAATACGACTCCACTTT.

This clonotype was recorded many times. The chain couples TRBV5-1 to TRBJ1-1; 8 bases fit TRBD1. The CDR3 length is 15 residues. V lost 4 bases and J lost 1; bases outside the gene matches: 6. Germline CDR1 reads SGHRS; CDR2 reads YFSETQ. CDR3 sequence reads: CASSLGQGTNTEAFF. The DNA of the CDR3 is TGCGCCAGCAGCCTCGGACAGGGCACGAACACTGAAGCTTTCTTT.